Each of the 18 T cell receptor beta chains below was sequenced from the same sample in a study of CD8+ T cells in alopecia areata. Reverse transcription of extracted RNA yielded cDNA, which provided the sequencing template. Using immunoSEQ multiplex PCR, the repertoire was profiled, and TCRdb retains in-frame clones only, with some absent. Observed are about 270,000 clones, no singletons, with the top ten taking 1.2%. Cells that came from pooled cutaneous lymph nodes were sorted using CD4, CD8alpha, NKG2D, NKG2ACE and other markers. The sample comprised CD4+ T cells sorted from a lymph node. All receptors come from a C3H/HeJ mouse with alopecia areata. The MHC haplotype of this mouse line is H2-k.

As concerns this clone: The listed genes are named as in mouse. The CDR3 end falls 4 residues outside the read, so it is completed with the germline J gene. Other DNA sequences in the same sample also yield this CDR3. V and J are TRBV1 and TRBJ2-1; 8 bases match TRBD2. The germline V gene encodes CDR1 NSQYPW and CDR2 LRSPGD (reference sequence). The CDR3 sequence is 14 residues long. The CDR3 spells CTCSAGGRGAEQFF. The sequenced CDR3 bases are TGCACCTGCAGTGCGGGGGGGCGCGGGGCT.

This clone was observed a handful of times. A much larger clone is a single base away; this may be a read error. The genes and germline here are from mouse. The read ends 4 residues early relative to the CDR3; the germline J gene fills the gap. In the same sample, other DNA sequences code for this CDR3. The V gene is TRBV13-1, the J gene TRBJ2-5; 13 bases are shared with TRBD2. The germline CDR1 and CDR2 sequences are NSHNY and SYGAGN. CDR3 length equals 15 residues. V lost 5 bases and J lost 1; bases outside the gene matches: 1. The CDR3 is CASSGTGGDQDTQYF. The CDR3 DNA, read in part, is TGTGCCAGCAGCGGGACTGGGGGGGACCAAGAC.

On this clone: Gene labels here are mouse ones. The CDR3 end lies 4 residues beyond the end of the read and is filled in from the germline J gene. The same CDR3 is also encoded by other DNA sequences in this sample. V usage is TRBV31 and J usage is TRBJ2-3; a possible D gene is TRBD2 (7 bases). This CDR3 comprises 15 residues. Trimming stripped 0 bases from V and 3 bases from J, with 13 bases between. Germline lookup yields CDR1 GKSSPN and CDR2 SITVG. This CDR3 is CAWSLRGGRAETLYF. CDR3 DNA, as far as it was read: TGTGCCTGGAGTCTAAGGGGGGGTCGGGCAGAA.

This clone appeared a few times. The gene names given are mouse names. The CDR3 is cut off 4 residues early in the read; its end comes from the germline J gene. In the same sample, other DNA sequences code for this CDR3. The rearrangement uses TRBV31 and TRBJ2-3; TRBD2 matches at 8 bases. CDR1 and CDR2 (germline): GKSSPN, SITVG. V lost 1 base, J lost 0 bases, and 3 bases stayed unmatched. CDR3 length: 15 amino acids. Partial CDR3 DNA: TGTGCCTGGAGTCCTGGGGGGTCTAGTGCAGAA. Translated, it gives CAWSPGGSSAE. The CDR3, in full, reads CAWSPGGSSAETLYF.

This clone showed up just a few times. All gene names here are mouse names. The sequenced CDR3 bases are TGCACCTGCAGTGCGGGACACATCCAAGAC. It translates to CTCSAGHIQD. In full, the CDR3 reads CTCSAGHIQDTQYF. The chain uses TRBV1 and TRBJ2-5; TRBD1 is a possible D gene (6 bases). The missing CDR3 end, 4 residues past where the read stops, is filled in from the germline J gene. The germline V gene has CDR1 NSQYPW and CDR2 LRSPGD (reference sequence). Between the trimmed V and J ends, which lost 3 bases and 2 bases, there was a span of 9 bases. This CDR3 spans 14 amino acids. The full variable domain, completed using reference TRBV1 and TRBJ2-5, is VTLLEQNPRWRLVPRGQAVNLRCILKNSQYPWMSWYQQDLQKQLQWLFTLRSPGDKEVKSLPGADYLATRVTDTELRLQVANMSQGRTLYCTCSAGHIQDTQYFGPGTRLLVL.

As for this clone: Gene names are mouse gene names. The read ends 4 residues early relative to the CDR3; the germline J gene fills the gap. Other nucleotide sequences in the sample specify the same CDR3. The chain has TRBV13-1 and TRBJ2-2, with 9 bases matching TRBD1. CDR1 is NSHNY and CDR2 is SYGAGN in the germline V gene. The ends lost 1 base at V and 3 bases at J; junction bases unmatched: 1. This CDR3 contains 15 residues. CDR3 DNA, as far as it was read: TGTGCCAGCAGTGATAGGACAGGGGACACCGGG. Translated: CASSDRTGDTG. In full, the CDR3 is CASSDRTGDTGQLYF.

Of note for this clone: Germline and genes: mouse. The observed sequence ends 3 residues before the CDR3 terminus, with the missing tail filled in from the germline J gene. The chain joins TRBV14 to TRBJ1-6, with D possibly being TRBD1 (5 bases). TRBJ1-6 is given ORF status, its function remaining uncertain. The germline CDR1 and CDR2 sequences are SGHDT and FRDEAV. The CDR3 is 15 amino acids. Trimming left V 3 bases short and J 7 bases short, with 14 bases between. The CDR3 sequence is CASSSGREDNSPLYF. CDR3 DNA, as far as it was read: TGTGCCAGCAGTTCCGGCAGGGAAGACAATTCGCCC.

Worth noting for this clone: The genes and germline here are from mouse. The sequenced CDR3 bases are TGTGCCAGCAGTGATAAGGGGTCAAACTCC. Amino acids: CASSDKGSNS. The complete CDR3 reads CASSDKGSNSDYTF. The chain has TRBV13-3 and TRBJ1-2; D might be TRBD1 (5 bases). The CDR3 is cut off 4 residues early in the read; its end comes from the germline J gene. The V end lost 1 base, the J end lost 0 bases, and 7 bases lay between the germline ends. CDR3 length: 14 amino acids. Germline V lookup: CDR1 NNHDY, CDR2 SYVADS.

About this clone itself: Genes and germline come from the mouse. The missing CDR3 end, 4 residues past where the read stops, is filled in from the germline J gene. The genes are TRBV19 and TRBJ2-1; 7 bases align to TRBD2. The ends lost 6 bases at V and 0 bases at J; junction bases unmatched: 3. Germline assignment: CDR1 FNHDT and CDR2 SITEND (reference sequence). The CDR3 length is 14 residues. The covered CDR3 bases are TGTGCCAGCAATTACTGGGGTAACTATGCT. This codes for CASNYWGNYA. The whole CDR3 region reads CASNYWGNYAEQFF.

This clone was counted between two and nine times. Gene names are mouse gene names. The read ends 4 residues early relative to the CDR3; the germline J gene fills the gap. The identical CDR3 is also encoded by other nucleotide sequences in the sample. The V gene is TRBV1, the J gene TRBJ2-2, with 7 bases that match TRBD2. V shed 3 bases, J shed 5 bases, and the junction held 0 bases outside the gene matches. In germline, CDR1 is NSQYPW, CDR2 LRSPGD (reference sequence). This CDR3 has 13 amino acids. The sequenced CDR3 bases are TGCACCTGCAGTGCTGGGGGGACCGGG. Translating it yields CTCSAGGTG. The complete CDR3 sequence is CTCSAGGTGQLYF.

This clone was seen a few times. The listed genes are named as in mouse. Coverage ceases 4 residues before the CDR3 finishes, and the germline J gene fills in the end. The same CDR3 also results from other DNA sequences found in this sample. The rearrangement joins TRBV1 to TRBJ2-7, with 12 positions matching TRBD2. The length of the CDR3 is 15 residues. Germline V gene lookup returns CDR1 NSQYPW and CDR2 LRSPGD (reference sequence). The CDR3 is CTCSAPGLGGYEQYF. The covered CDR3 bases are TGCACCTGCAGTGCACCGGGACTGGGGGGATAT.

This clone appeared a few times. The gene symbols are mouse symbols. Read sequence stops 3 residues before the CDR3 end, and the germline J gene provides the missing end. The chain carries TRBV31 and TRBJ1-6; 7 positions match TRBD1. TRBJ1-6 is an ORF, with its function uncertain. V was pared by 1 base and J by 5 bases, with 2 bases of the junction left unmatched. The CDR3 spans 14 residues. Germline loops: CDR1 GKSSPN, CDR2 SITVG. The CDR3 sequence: CAWSPGTDNSPLYF. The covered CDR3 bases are TGTGCCTGGAGTCCCGGGACAGATAATTCGCCC.

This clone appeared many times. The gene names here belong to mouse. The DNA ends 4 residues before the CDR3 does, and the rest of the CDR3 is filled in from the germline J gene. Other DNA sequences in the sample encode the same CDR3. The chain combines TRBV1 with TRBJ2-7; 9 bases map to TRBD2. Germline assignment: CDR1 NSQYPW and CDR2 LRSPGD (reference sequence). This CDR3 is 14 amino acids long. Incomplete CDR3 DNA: TGCACCTGCAGTGCAGTGACTGGGGGTTAT. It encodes CTCSAVTGGY. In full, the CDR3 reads CTCSAVTGGYEQYF.

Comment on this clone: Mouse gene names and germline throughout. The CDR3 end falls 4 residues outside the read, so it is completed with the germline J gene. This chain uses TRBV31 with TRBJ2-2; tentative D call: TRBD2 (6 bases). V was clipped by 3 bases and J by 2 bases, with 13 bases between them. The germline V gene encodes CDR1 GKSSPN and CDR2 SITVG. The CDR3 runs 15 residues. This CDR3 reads CAWSPRGGNTGQLYF. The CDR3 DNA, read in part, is TGTGCCTGGAGCCCCCGTGGGGGTAACACCGGG.

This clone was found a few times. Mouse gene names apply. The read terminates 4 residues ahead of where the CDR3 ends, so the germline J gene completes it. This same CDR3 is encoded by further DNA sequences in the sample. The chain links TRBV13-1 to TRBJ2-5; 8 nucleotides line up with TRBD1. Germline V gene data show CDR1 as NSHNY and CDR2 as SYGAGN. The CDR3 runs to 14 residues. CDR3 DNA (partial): TGTGCCAGCAGTGAAACAGGGGGAAGGGAC. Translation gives CASSETGGRD. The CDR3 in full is CASSETGGRDTQYF.

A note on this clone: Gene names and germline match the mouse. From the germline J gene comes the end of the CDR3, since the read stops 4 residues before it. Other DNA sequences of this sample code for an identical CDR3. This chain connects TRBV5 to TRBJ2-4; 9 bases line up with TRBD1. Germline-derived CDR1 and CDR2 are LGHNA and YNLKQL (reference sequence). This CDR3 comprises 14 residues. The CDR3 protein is CASSQGTGENTLYF. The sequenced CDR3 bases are TGTGCCAGCAGCCAAGGGACAGGGGAGAAC.

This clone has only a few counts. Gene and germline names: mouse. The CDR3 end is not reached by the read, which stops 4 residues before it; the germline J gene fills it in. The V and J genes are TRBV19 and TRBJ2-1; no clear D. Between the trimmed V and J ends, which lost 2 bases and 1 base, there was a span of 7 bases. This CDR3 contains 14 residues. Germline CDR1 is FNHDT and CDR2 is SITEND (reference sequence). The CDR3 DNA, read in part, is TGTGCCAGCAGTATTCAGGAAAACTATGCT. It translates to CASSIQENYA. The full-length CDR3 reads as CASSIQENYAEQFF.

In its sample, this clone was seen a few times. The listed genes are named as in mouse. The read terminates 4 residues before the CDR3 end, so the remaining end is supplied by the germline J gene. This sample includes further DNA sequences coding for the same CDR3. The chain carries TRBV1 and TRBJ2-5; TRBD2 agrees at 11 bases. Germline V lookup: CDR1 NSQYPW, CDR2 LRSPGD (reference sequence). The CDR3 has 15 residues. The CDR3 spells CTCSAETGGADTQYF. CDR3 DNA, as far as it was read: TGCACCTGCAGTGCAGAAACTGGGGGGGCTGAC. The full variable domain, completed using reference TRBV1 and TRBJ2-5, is VTLLEQNPRWRLVPRGQAVNLRCILKNSQYPWMSWYQQDLQKQLQWLFTLRSPGDKEVKSLPGADYLATRVTDTELRLQVANMSQGRTLYCTCSAETGGADTQYFGPGTRLLVL.